These 3 T cell receptor beta chains originate from one sample sequenced in a study of early T cells in non-severe SARS-CoV-2 infection. TCRdb re-called the 5' RACE reads with MiXCR, one entry per CDR3 protein. The top ten clones hold 10% to 13% of a sample with roughly 55,000 distinct CDR3 sequences, about 9.9% of them seen once. The source material was whole blood. These receptors all stem from an adult who was a healthcare worker with PCR-confirmed SARS-CoV-2 infection or an uninfected control (not recorded which).

This clonotype appeared many times. The chain couples TRBV27 to TRBJ1-6; D not resolved. The CDR3 is 17 amino acids. V shed 3 bases and J shed 0 bases, with 12 bases lying between them. Germline V gives CDR1 MNHEY, CDR2 SMNVEV (reference sequence). Here the CDR3 reads CASSFDTPSSYNSPLHF. As DNA, the CDR3 is TGTGCCAGCAGTTTTGACACGCCTAGCTCCTATAATTCACCCCTCCACTTT.

This sequence joins TRBV7-9 and TRBJ2-7; 8 bases are shared with TRBD1. V lost 5 bases and J lost 0; bases outside the gene matches: 3. The V gene's germline CDR1 is SEHNR and CDR2 FQNEAQ (reference sequence). The CDR3 is made up of 14 amino acids. The CDR3 nucleotides are TGTGCCAGCAGCGTACAGGGGGGCTCCTACGAGCAGTACTTC. Protein sequence: CASSVQGGSYEQYF.

In this sample, this clonotype turned up many times. This chain uses TRBV19 with TRBJ2-1; 7 bases line up with TRBD1. CDR3 length: 15 amino acids. The germline gives CDR1 LNHDA, CDR2 SQIVND (reference sequence). The V gene end was trimmed by 6 bases and the J gene end by 0 bases; junction bases not matched to a gene: 5. The CDR3 loop reads CASSRDRDSYNEQFF. CDR3 bases: TGTGCCAGTAGCCGAGACAGGGACTCCTACAATGAGCAGTTCTTC.